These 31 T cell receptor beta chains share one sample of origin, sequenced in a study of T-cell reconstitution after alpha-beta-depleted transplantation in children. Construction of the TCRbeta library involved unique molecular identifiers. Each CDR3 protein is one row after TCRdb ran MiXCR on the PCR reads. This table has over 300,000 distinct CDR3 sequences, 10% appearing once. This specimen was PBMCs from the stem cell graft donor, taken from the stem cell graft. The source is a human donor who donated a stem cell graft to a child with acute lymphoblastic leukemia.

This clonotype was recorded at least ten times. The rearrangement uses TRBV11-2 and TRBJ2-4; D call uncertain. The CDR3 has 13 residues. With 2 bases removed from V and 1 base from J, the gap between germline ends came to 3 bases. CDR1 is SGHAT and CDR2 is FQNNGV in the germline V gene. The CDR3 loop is CASSLTAKNIQYF. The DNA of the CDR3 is TGTGCCAGCAGCTTAACCGCCAAAAACATTCAGTACTTC.

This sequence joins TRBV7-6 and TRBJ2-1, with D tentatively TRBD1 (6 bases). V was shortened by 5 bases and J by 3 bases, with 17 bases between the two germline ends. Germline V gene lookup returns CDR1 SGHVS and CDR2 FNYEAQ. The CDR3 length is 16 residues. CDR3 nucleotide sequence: TGTGCCAGCAGCCTACAGGGCTCTCTACTCTACAATGAGCAGTTCTTC. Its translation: CASSLQGSLLYNEQFF.

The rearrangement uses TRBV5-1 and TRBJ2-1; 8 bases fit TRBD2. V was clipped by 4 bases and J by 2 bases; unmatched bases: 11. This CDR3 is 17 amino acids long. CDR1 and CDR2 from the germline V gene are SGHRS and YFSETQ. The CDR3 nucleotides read TGCGCCAGCAGCCGAGTCGTAGCGGGATACACCTACAATGAGCAGTTCTTC. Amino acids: CASSRVVAGYTYNEQFF. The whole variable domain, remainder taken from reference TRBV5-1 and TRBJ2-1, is KAGVTQTPRYLIKTRGQQVTLSCSPISGHRSVSWYQQTPGQGLQFLFEYFSETQRNKGNFPGRFSGRQFSNSRSEMNVSTLELGDSALYLCASSRVVAGYTYNEQFFGPGTRLTVL.

The CDR3: CSHDSGRSSTDTQYF. The CDR3 DNA reads TGCTCTCACGATAGCGGGAGGTCTAGCACAGATACGCAGTATTTT. The chain combines TRBV20-1 with TRBJ2-3; 10 bases line up with TRBD2. The CDR3 spans 15 residues. Germline CDR1 DFQATT, CDR2 SNEGSKA (reference sequence).

This chain's CDR3 is CASSQAGAMHVDTQYF. Here the CDR3 DNA reads TGTGCCAGCTCACAAGCAGGGGCAATGCACGTGGATACGCAGTATTTT. The V call is TRBV18, the J call TRBJ2-3, with D tentatively TRBD1 (6 bases). V shed 4 bases and J shed 6 bases, with 20 bases lying between them. The CDR3 contains 16 residues. Germline CDR1 is KGHSH and CDR2 is LQKENI.

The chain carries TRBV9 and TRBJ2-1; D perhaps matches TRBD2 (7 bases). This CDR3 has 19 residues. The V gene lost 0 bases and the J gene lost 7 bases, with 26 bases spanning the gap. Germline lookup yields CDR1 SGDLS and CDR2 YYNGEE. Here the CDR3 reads CASSVGPPRWRGGGNEQFF. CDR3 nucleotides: TGTGCCAGCAGCGTAGGCCCCCCCCGCTGGAGAGGGGGGGGGAATGAGCAGTTCTTC.

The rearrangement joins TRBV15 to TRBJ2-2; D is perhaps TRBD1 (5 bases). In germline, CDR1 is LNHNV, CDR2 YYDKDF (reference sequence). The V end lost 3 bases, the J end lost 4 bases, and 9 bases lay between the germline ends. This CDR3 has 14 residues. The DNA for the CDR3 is TGTGCCACCAGCAGGGCACAGGCCACCGGGGAGCTGTTTTTT. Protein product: CATSRAQATGELFF.

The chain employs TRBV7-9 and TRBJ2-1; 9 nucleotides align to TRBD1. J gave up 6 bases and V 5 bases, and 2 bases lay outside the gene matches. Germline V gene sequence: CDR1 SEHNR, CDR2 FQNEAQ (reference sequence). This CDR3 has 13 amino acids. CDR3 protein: CASSRTGVNEQFF. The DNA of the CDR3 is TGTGCCAGCAGCCGGACAGGGGTCAATGAGCAGTTCTTC.

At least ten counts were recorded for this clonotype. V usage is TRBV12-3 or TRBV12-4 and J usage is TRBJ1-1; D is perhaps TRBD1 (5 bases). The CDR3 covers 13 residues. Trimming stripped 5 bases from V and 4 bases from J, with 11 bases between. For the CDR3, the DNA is TGTGCCAGCAGTCAGCAGGGTATCACTGAAGCTTTCTTT. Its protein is CASSQQGITEAFF.

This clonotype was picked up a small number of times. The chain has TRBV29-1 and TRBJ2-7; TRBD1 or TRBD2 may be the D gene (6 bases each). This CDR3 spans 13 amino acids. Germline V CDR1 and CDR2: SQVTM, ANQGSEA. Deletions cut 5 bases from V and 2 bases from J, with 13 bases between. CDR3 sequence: CSVPGGYTYEQYF. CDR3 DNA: TGCAGCGTTCCCGGGGGCTATACCTACGAGCAGTACTTC.

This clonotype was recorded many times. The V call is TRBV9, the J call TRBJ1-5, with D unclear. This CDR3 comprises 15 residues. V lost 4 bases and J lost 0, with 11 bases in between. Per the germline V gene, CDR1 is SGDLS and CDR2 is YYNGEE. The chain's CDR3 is CASSHDGNSNQPQHF. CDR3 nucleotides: TGTGCCAGCAGCCACGACGGAAATAGCAATCAGCCCCAGCATTTT.

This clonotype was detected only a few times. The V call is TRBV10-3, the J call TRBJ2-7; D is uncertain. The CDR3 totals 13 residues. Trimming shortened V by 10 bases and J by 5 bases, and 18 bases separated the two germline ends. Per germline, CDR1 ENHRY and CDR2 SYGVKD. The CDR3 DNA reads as TGTGCCACCCTTAAGTCTGGATTTGACGAGCAGTACTTC. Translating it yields CATLKSGFDEQYF.

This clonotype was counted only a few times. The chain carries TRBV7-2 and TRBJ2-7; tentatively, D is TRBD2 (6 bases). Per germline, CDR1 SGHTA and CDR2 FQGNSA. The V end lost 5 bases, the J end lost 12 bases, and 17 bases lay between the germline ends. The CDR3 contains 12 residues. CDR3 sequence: CASSPHLGSPYF. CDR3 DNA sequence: TGTGCCAGCAGCCCCCACCTCGGGAGCCCGTACTTC. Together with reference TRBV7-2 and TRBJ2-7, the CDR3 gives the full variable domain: GAGVSQSPSNKVTEKGKDVELRCDPISGHTALYWYRQSLGQGLEFLIYFQGNSAPDKSGLPSDRFSAERTGGSVSTLTIQRTQQEDSAVYLCASSPHLGSPYFGPGTRLTVT.

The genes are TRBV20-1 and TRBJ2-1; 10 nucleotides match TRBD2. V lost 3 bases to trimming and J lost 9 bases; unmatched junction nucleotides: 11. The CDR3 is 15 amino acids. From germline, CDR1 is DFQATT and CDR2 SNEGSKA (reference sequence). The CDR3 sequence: CSASWLAGATGEQFF. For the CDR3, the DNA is TGCAGTGCTAGTTGGCTAGCGGGAGCCACGGGTGAGCAGTTCTTC.

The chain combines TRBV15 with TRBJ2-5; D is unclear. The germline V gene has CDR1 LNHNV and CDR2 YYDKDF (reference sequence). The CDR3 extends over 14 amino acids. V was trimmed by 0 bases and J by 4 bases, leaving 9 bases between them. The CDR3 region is CATSRELLGETQYF. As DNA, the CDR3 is TGTGCCACCAGCAGAGAGCTCCTCGGAGAGACCCAGTACTTC.

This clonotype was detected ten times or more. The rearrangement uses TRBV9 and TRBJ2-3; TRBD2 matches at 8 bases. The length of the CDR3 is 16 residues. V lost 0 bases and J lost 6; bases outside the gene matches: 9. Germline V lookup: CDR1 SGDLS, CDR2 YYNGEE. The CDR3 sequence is CASSVDTSGVGDTQYF. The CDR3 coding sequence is TGTGCCAGCAGCGTAGATACTAGCGGTGTGGGGGATACGCAGTATTTT. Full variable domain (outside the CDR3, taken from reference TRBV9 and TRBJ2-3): DSGVTQTPKHLITATGQRVTLRCSPRSGDLSVYWYQQSLDQGLQFLIQYYNGEERAKGNILERFSAQQFPDLHSELNLSSLELGDSALYFCASSVDTSGVGDTQYFGPGTRLTVL.

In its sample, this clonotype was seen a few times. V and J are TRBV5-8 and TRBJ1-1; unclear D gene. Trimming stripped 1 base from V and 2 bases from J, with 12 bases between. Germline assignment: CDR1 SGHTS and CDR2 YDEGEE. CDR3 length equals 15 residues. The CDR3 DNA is TGTGCCAGCAGCTTGAGCCCTACCCCCAACACTGAAGCTTTCTTT. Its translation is CASSLSPTPNTEAFF. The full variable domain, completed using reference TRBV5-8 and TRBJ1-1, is EAGVTQSPTHLIKTRGQQATLRCSPISGHTSVYWYQQALGLGLQFLLWYDEGEERNRGNFPPRFSGRQFPNYSSELNVNALELEDSALYLCASSLSPTPNTEAFFGQGTRLTVV.

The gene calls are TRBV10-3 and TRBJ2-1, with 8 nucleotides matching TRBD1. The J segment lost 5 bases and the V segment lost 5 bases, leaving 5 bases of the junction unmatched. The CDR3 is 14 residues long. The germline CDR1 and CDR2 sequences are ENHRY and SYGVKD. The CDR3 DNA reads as TGTGCCATCAGTATGGACAGGGCAAACAATGAGCAGTTCTTC. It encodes CAISMDRANNEQFF.

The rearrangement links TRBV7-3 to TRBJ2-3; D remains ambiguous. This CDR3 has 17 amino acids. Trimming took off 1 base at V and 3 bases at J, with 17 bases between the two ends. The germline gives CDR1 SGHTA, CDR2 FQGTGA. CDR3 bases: TGTGCCAGCAGCTTAATCGGCGTCCCTACCCCGACAGATACGCAGTATTTT. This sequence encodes CASSLIGVPTPTDTQYF.

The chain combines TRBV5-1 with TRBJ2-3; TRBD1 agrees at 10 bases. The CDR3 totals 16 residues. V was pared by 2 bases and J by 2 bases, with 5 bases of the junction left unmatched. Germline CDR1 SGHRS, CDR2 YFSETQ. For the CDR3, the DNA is TGCGCCAGCAGCTTCACCGGGACAGGGGTCACAGATACGCAGTATTTT. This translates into CASSFTGTGVTDTQYF.

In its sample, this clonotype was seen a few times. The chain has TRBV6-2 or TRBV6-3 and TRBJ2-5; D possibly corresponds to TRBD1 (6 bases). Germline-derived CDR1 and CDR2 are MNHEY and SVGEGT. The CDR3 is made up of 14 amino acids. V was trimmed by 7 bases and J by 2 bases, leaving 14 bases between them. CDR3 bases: TGTGCCAGCAAGGTGGACAGTTCACAAGAGACCCAGTACTTC. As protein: CASKVDSSQETQYF.

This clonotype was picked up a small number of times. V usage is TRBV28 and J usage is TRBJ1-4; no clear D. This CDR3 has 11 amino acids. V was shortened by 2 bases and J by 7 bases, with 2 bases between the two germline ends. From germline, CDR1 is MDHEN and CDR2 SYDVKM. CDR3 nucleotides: TGTGCCAGCAGTTTAACTGAAAAACTGTTTTTT. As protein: CASSLTEKLFF. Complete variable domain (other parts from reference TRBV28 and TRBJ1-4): DVKVTQSSRYLVKRTGEKVFLECVQDMDHENMFWYRQDPGLGLRLIYFSYDVKMKEKGDIPEGYSVSREKKERFSLILESASTNQTSMYLCASSLTEKLFFGSGTQLSVL.

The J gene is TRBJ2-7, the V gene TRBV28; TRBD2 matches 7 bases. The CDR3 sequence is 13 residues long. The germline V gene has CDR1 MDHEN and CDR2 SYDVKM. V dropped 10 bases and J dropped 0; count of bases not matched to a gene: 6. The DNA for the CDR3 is TGTGCCACTAGCGGCTTATTCTCCTACGAGCAGTACTTC. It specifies CATSGLFSYEQYF. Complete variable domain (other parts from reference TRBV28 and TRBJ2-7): DVKVTQSSRYLVKRTGEKVFLECVQDMDHENMFWYRQDPGLGLRLIYFSYDVKMKEKGDIPEGYSVSREKKERFSLILESASTNQTSMYLCATSGLFSYEQYFGPGTRLTVT.

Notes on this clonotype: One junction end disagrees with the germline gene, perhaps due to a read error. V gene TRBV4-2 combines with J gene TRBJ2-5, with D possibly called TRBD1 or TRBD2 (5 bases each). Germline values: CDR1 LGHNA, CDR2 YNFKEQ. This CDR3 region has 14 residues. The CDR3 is CASSHGGAQDTQYF. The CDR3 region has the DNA TGTGCCAGCAGCCATGGGGGAGCGCAAGACACCCAGTACTTC.

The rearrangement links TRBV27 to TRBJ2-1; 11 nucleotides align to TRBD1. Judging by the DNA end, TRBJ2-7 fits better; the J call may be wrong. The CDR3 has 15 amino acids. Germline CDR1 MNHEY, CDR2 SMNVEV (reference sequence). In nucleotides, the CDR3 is TGTGCCAGCAGTACGCCGGGACAGGGGGGCTATGAGCAGTACTTC. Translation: CASSTPGQGGYEQYF.

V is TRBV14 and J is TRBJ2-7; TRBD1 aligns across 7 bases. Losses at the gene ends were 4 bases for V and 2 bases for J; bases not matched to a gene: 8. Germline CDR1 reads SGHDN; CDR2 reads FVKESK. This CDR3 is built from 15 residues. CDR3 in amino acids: CASSPYYRGPYEQYF. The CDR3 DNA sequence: TGTGCCAGCAGCCCCTACTACAGGGGACCCTACGAGCAGTACTTC.

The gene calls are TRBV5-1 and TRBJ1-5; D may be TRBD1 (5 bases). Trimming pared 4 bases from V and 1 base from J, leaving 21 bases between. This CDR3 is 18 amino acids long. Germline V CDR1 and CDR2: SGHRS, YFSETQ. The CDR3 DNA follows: TGCGCCAGCAGCGGAATCAGGGTGGAACCCTTAAGCAATCAGCCCCAGCATTTT. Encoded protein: CASSGIRVEPLSNQPQHF.

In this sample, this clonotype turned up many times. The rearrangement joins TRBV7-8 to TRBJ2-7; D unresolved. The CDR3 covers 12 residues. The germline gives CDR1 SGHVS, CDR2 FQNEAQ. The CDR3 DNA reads TGTGCAGTCGGAGTCTCTAACTACGAGCAGTACTTC. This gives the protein CAVGVSNYEQYF. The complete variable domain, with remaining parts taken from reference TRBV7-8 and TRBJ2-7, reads GAGVSQSPRYKVAKRGQDVALRCDPISGHVSLFWYQQALGQGPEFLTYFQNEAQLDKSGLPSDRFFAERPEGSVSTLKIQRTQQEDSAVYLCAVGVSNYEQYFGPGTRLTVT.

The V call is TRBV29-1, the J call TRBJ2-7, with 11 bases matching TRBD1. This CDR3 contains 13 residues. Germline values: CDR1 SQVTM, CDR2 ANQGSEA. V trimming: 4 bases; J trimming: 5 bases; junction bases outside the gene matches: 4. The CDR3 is CSVAGTGGNEQYF. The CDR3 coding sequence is TGCAGCGTTGCTGGGACAGGGGGAAACGAGCAGTACTTC.

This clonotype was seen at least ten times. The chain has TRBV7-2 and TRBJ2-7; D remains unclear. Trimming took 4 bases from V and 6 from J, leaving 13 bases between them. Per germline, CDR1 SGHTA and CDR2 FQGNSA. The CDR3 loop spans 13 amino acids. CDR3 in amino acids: CASSSSYALEQYF. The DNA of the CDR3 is TGTGCCAGCAGCTCCTCATATGCCCTCGAGCAGTACTTC.

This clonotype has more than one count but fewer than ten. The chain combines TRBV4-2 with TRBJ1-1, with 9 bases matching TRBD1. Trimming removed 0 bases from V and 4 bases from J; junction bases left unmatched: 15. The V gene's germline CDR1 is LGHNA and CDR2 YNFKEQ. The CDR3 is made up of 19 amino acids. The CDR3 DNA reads TGTGCCAGCAGCCAAGATTCAACAGGGGGCGGCCAATGGGTCACTGAAGCTTTCTTT. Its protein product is CASSQDSTGGGQWVTEAFF.